This is a list of T cell receptor beta chains from one sample in a study of control samples from healthy donors and cancer patients. The protocol was immunoSEQ multiplex PCR, while the TCRdb copy is restricted to in-frame clones and leaves out a portion. The sample carries 150,000 to 200,000 clones, 94% recorded once. Sequencing input: blood. These TCRs come from a woman aged 18 to 35 in good health. The CDR3 runs from the conserved cysteine through the conserved F or W. The D gene is left open where the match is weak. For some rows the clone size is stated as once, few or many, or as a class when expanded; others skip it.

CDR3 protein: CASSIPGGGVDTEAFF
CDR3 DNA: TGTGCCAGCAGCATTCCAGGCGGGGGTGTGGACACTGAAGCTTTCTTT
V gene: TRBV5-4
D gene: NA
clone size: NA
J gene: TRBJ1-1

CDR3 protein: CASSFEGSTDTQYF
CDR3 DNA: TGTGCCAGCAGCTTTGAGGGTAGCACAGATACGCAGTATTTT
V gene: TRBV2
D gene: NA
clone size: NA
J gene: TRBJ2-3

CDR3 protein: CATSREDSPSNEQFF
CDR3 DNA: TGTGCCACCAGCAGGGAGGACAGCCCGAGCAATGAGCAGTTCTTC
V gene: TRBV15
D gene: NA
clone size: NA
J gene: TRBJ2-1

CDR3 protein: CASQRTLHINYGYTF
CDR3 DNA: TGTGCCAGCCAGAGGACCCTTCACATAAACTATGGCTACACCTTC
V gene: TRBV19
D gene: NA
clone size: once
J gene: TRBJ1-2

CDR3 protein: CASSSPWTPQETQYF
CDR3 DNA: TGTGCCAGCAGCTCTCCGTGGACTCCCCAAGAGACCCAGTACTTC
V gene: TRBV7-9
D gene: NA
clone size: NA
J gene: TRBJ2-5

CDR3 protein: CASSILGQGPDYGYTF
CDR3 DNA: TGTGCCAGTAGTATCCTGGGACAGGGGCCCGACTATGGCTACACCTTC
V gene: TRBV19
D gene: TRBD1
clone size: once
J gene: TRBJ1-2

CDR3 protein: CASIAGAISGNTIYF
CDR3 DNA: TGTGCCAGTATCGCAGGGGCAATTTCTGGAAACACCATATATTTT
V gene: TRBV19
D gene: NA
clone size: NA
J gene: TRBJ1-3

CDR3 protein: CASSPTGQLNEKLFF
CDR3 DNA: TGTGCCAGCAGTCCTACGGGACAGCTTAATGAAAAACTGTTTTTT
V gene: TRBV6-5
D gene: TRBD1
clone size: NA
J gene: TRBJ1-4

CDR3 protein: CATSIRYGNQPQHF
CDR3 DNA: TGTGCCACCAGCATTAGGTACGGCAATCAGCCCCAGCATTTT
V gene: TRBV15
D gene: NA
clone size: once
J gene: TRBJ1-5

CDR3 protein: CASSISGGNQPQHF
CDR3 DNA: TGTGCCAGTAGTATTTCAGGGGGCAATCAGCCCCAGCATTTT
V gene: TRBV19
D gene: NA
clone size: few
J gene: TRBJ1-5

CDR3 protein: CASSNSGSTVYEQYF
CDR3 DNA: TGCGCCAGCAGCAACTCAGGGTCCACAGTCTACGAGCAGTACTTC
V gene: TRBV5-1
D gene: NA
clone size: NA
J gene: TRBJ2-7

CDR3 protein: CASSLSVTDWETQYF
CDR3 DNA: TGTGCCAGCAGTTTGAGTGTCACTGATTGGGAGACCCAGTACTTC
V gene: TRBV27
D gene: NA
clone size: NA
J gene: TRBJ2-5

CDR3 protein: CASSLASGSGDTQYF
CDR3 DNA: TGTGCCAGCAGCTTAGCCAGCGGGAGTGGGGATACGCAGTATTTT
V gene: TRBV7-2
D gene: TRBD2
clone size: NA
J gene: TRBJ2-3

CDR3 protein: CASSPSGSIYGYTF
CDR3 DNA: TGTGCCAGCAGCCCCTCAGGGAGTATCTATGGCTACACCTTC
V gene: TRBV9
D gene: NA
clone size: NA
J gene: TRBJ1-2

CDR3 protein: CASTLSPGQNYGYTF
CDR3 DNA: TGTGCCAGCACCTTAAGTCCGGGACAGAACTATGGCTACACCTTC
V gene: TRBV6-5
D gene: TRBD1
clone size: NA
J gene: TRBJ1-2

CDR3 protein: CASSRLGGGGNEKLFF
CDR3 DNA: TGCGCCAGCAGCCGGTTAGGGGGAGGCGGTAATGAAAAACTGTTTTTT
V gene: TRBV5-1
D gene: NA
clone size: once
J gene: TRBJ1-4

CDR3 protein: CASSSASGGAGRQETQYF
CDR3 DNA: TGTGCCAGCAGCTCGGCTAGCGGGGGGGCCGGTCGGCAAGAGACCCAGTACTTC
V gene: TRBV5-5
D gene: TRBD2
clone size: once
J gene: TRBJ2-5

CDR3 protein: CASSQGGGQGRTGELFF
CDR3 DNA: TGTGCCAGCAGTCAAGGGGGCGGACAGGGGCGGACCGGGGAGCTGTTTTTT
V gene: TRBV28
D gene: TRBD1
clone size: NA
J gene: TRBJ2-2

CDR3 protein: CASRYAGLNTEAFF
CDR3 DNA: TGTGCCAGCAGGTACGCCGGCCTGAACACTGAAGCTTTCTTT
V gene: TRBV6-5
D gene: NA
clone size: NA
J gene: TRBJ1-1

CDR3 protein: CASSPHQETQYF
CDR3 DNA: TGTGCCAGCAGCCCTCATCAGGAGACCCAGTACTTC
V gene: TRBV13
D gene: NA
clone size: NA
J gene: TRBJ2-5

CDR3 protein: CASSPPVASGRGATQYF
CDR3 DNA: TGTGCCAGCTCACCACCGGTTGCTAGCGGGAGGGGCGCGACCCAGTACTTC
V gene: TRBV18
D gene: TRBD2
clone size: NA
J gene: TRBJ2-5